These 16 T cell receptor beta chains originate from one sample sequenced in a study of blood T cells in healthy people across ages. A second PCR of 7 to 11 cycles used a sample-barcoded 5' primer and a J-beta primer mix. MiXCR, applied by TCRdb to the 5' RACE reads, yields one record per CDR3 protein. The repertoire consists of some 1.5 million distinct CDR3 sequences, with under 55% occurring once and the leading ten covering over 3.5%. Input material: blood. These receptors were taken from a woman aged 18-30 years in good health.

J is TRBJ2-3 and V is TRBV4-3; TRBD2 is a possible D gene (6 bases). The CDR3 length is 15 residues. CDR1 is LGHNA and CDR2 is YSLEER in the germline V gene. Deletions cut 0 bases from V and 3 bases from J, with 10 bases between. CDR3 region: CASSQEWGETDTQYF. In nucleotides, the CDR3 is TGCGCCAGCAGCCAAGAGTGGGGGGAAACAGATACGCAGTATTTT.

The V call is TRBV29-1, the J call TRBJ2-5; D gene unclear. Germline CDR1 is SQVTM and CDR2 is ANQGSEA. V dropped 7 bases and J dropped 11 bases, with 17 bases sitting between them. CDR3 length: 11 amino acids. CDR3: CSAKTYNEQYF. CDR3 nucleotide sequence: TGCAGCGCAAAAACTTACAATGAGCAGTACTTC.

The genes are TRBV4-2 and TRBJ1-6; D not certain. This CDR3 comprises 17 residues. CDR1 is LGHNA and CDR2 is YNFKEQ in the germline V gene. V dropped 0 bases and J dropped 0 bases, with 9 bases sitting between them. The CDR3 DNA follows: TGTGCCAGCAGCCAAGATGGGAGGACCTCCTATAATTCACCCCTCCACTTT. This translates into CASSQDGRTSYNSPLHF.

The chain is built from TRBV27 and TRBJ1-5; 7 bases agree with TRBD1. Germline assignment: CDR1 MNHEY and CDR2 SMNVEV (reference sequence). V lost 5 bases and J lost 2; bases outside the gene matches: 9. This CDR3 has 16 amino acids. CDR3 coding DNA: TGTGCCAGCAGTCCAACTCACAGGGGTGGCAATCAGCCCCAGCATTTT. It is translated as CASSPTHRGGNQPQHF.

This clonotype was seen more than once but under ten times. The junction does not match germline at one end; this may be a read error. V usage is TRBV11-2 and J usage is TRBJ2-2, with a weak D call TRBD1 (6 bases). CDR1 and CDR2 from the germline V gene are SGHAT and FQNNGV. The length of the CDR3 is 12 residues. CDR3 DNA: TGTGCGGGACAACTAAACACTGGGGAGCTGTTTTTT. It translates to CAGQLNTGELFF.

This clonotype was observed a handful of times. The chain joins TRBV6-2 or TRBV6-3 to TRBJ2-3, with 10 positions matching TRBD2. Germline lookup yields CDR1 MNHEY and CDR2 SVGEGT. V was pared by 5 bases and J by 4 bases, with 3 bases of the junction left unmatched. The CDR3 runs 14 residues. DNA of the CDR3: TGTGCCAGCAGTCCTAGCGGGAGCTCAGATACGCAGTATTTT. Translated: CASSPSGSSDTQYF.

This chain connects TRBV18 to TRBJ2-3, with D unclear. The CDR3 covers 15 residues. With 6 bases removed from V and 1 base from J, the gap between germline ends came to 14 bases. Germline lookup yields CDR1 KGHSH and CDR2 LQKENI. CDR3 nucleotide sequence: TGTGCCAGCTCCCCAGAGGCGATCCGCACAGATACGCAGTATTTT. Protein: CASSPEAIRTDTQYF.

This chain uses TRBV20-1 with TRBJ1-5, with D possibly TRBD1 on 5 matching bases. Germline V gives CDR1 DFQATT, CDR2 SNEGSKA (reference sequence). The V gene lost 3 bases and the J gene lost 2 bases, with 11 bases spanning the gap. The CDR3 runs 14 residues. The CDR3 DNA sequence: TGCAGTGCTAGCCCCTCACAGGGCAATCAGCCCCAGCATTTT. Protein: CSASPSQGNQPQHF.

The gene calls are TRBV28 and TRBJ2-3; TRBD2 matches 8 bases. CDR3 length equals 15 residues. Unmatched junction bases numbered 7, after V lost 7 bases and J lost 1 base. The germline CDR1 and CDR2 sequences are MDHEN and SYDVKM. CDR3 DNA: TGTGCCAGCACTCCCCCGGGGGGGGGCACAGATACGCAGTATTTT. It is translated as CASTPPGGGTDTQYF. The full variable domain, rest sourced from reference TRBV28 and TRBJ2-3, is DVKVTQSSRYLVKRTGEKVFLECVQDMDHENMFWYRQDPGLGLRLIYFSYDVKMKEKGDIPEGYSVSREKKERFSLILESASTNQTSMYLCASTPPGGGTDTQYFGPGTRLTVL.

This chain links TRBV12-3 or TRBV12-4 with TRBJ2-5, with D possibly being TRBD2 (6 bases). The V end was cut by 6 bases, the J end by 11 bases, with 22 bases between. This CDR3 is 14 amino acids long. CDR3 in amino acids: CASSGATEPREQYF. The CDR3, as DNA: TGTGCCAGCAGCGGGGCCACGGAGCCTCGGGAGCAGTACTTC.

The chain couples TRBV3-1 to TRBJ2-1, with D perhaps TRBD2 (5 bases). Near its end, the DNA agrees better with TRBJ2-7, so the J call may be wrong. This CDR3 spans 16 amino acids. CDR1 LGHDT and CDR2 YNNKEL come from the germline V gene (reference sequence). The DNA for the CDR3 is TGTGCCAGCAGCCCCTACGCGGGTGTGTCCTACAATGAGCAGTACTTC. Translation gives CASSPYAGVSYNEQYF.

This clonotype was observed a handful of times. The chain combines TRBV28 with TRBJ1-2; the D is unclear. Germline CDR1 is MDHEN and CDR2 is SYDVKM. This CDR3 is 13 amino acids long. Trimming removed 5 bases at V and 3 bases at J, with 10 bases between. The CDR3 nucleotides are TGTGCCAGCAGTAACGGAGGTGACTATGGCTACACCTTC. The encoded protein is CASSNGGDYGYTF.

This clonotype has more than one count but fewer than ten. DNA of the CDR3: TGTGCCAGCAGTCCCCGACAGGGCCTAAACTATGGCTACACCTTC. Translating it yields CASSPRQGLNYGYTF. The rearrangement links TRBV12-3 or TRBV12-4 to TRBJ1-2; TRBD1 matches at 7 bases. After removal of 5 bases from V and 2 bases from J, the junction contained 8 bases not matched to a gene. The CDR3 sequence is 15 residues long.

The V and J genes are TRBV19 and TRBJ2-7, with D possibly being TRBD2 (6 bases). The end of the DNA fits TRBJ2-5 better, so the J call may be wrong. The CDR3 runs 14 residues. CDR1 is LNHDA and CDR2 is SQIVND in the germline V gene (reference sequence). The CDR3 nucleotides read TGTGCCAGTAGGCAGACTAGGGCGGCGGAGACCCAGTACTTC. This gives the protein CASRQTRAAETQYF.

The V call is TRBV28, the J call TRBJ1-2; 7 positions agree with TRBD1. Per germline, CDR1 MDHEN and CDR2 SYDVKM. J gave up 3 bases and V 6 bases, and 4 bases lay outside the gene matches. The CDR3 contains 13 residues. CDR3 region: CASRPQGYYGYTF. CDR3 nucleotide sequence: TGTGCCAGCAGACCACAGGGGTACTATGGCTACACCTTC.

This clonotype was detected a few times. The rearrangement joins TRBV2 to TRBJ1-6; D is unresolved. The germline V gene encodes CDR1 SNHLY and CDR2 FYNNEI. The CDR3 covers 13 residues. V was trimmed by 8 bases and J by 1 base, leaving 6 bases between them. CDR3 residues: CASRGSYNSPLHF. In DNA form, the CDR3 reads TGTGCCAGCCGTGGATCCTATAATTCACCCCTCCACTTT.